This TCR beta chain comes out of a study of cytomegalovirus exposure and HLA in healthy donors. This clone came up a few times. Its antigen remains unknown. For this donor, CMV serostatus was not recorded. Study results and caveats: It is likely that the observed cluster of highly shared sequence variants was a sequencing artifact. For most TCR beta V segments, an earlier analysis put the productive rate at about 90% or about 30% of the time.

PCR primers comprised 60 Vbeta and 13 Jbeta primers. Assay: immunoSEQ multiplex PCR; the TCRdb copy retains only in-frame clones and omits some. This sample has roughly 70,000 clones, with 74% found just once. The CDR3 is 15 amino acids. Germline V gene lookup returns CDR1 PRHDT and CDR2 FYEKMQ (reference sequence). The trim removed 5 bases at V and 2 bases at J, leaving 9 bases unmatched. Sequencing input: PBMCs. This TCR came from a human donor in good health. The chain couples TRBV13 to TRBJ2-7, with 7 nucleotides matching TRBD1. DNA of the CDR3: TGTGCCAGCAGCAATCGGGACAGTTCCACCTACGAGCAGTACTTC. Encoded protein: CASSNRDSSTYEQYF.